This T cell receptor (beta chain) derives from a study of cytomegalovirus exposure and HLA in healthy donors. Study results and limitations: The authors listed 150 to 200 TCR beta chains as cytomegalovirus-associated. The classifier reportedly diagnosed cytomegalovirus status with high specificity and sensitivity. In vitro work confirmed that a few CMV-associated chains recognize CMV antigens.

The assay was immunoSEQ multiplex PCR, and TCRdb's table has in-frame clones only and misses some. Altogether roughly 170,000 clones are present, approximately 83% being singletons, with the ten largest covering about 2.8%. V lost 4 bases to trimming and J lost 4 bases; unmatched junction nucleotides: 10. The CDR3 consists of 16 residues. Germline values: CDR1 SGDLS, CDR2 YYNGEE. On this clone: The antigen is unknown.

This TCR was recovered from a woman aged 18 to 35 in good health and CMV-seropositive. What was sequenced was PBMCs. V and J are TRBV9 and TRBJ2-5, with 10 positions matching TRBD2. The CDR3 region has the DNA TGTGCCAGCAGCTCCGACAGCGGGGGGGTTGGAGAGACCCAGTACTTC. It encodes CASSSDSGGVGETQYF.